Listed below are T cell receptor beta chains from one sample, sequenced in a study of beta chain features in type 1 diabetes. Here immunoSEQ multiplex PCR was the method, and the copy in TCRdb shows in-frame clones only, minus some. The table includes about 150,000 clones, less than 9.5% detected once. Sequencing used central memory CD4+ T cells from blood. The source of these receptors is a woman younger than 35 in good health. Each CDR3 is given with its conserved first and last residue. Fields, in order: J gene, D gene, V gene, CDR3 length, clone size, CDR3 protein, CDR3 DNA. D genes are given only for firm matches. The size field is filled for only some rows; it gives once, few, many or a size class.

TRBJ1-2 TRBD1 TRBV28 15 many CASSLGGQGNYGYTF TGTGCCAGCAGTTTAGGAGGACAGGGGAACTATGGCTACACCTTC
TRBJ1-4 . TRBV30 15 . CAWSGLGQNNEKLFF TGTGCCTGGTCAGGGCTAGGCCAAAATAATGAAAAACTGTTTTTT
TRBJ2-2 TRBD1 TRBV5-4 16 . CASTGGGQGNTGELFF TGTGCCAGCACTGGGGGCGGACAGGGGAACACCGGGGAGCTGTTTTTT
TRBJ2-2 TRBD2 TRBV30 16 many CAWSGRPRGGTGELFF TGTGCCTGGAGTGGTAGACCGCGCGGGGGCACCGGGGAGCTGTTTTTT
TRBJ2-1 TRBD2 TRBV7-2 15 . CASSLGTSEKNEQFF TGTGCCAGCAGCTTAGGGACTAGTGAGAAAAATGAGCAGTTCTTC
TRBJ2-3 TRBD2 TRBV10-3 15 few CAINPGLAGGDTQYF TGTGCCATCAATCCGGGACTAGCGGGGGGGGATACGCAGTATTTT
TRBJ2-5 TRBD1 TRBV7-9 14 . CASSSDRGRETQYF TGTGCCAGCAGCTCTGACAGGGGTCGAGAGACCCAGTACTTC
TRBJ1-1 . TRBV6-4 15 few CASRSHWGGTTEAFF TGTGCCAGCAGATCCCATTGGGGAGGGACGACTGAAGCTTTCTTT
TRBJ1-2 TRBD1 TRBV15 15 few CATSRKMDRVGGYTF TGTGCCACCAGCAGGAAGATGGACAGGGTTGGAGGCTACACCTTC
TRBJ2-1 TRBD2 TRBV5-1 15 . CASTLGTSGREGQFF TGCGCCAGCACCCTGGGGACTAGCGGGAGAGAGGGGCAGTTCTTC
TRBJ2-4 TRBD2 TRBV7-2 14 few CASSFYGGEDIQYF TGTGCCAGCAGCTTTTATGGGGGGGAAGACATTCAGTACTTC
TRBJ2-7 . TRBV30 11 many CARRSGLEQYF TGTGCTCGCCGATCAGGGCTAGAGCAGTACTTC
TRBJ2-1 . TRBV9 13 once CASSVEGISEQFF TGTGCCAGCAGCGTAGAGGGGATTAGTGAGCAGTTCTTC
TRBJ1-2 . TRBV7-2 15 . CASSLRAGFNYGYTF TGTGCCAGCAGCTTAAGGGCAGGGTTCAACTATGGCTACACCTTC
TRBJ2-7 TRBD2 TRBV10-3 14 . CAISDVREGYEQYF TGTGCCATCAGTGATGTGCGGGAGGGATACGAGCAGTACTTC
TRBJ2-2 . TRBV5-1 15 . CASSLAGTDTGELFF TGCGCCAGCAGCTTGGCAGGGACTGACACCGGGGAGCTGTTTTTT
TRBJ2-2 . TRBV30 13 . CALTLRIHGELFF TGTGCCTTAACCCTGAGGATCCACGGGGAGCTGTTTTTT
TRBJ2-3 . TRBV18 15 . CASSPPSANTDTQYF TGTGCCAGCTCACCACCGAGCGCAAACACAGATACGCAGTATTTT
TRBJ1-1 . TRBV18 15 few CASSPESGHLLQAFF TGTGCCAGCTCACCGGAGAGTGGACACTTACTACAGGCTTTCTTT
TRBJ2-1 . TRBV20-1 11 few CSARVDSEQFF TGCAGTGCTAGAGTCGACTCCGAGCAGTTCTTC
TRBJ2-3 TRBD2 TRBV2 13 . CASNRLAGDTQYF TGTGCCAGCAACAGACTAGCAGGGGATACGCAGTATTTT
TRBJ2-1 TRBD2 TRBV10-3 15 . CAISVAGEPYNEQFF TGTGCCATCAGTGTAGCGGGAGAACCCTACAATGAGCAGTTCTTC
TRBJ2-5 . TRBV4-3 16 few CASSQERQGKWETQYF TGCGCCAGCAGCCAAGAGAGGCAGGGGAAATGGGAGACCCAGTACTTC
TRBJ2-7 . TRBV7-2 14 . CASSLGGLQYEQYF TGTGCCAGCAGCTTGGGGGGGCTTCAATACGAGCAGTACTTC
TRBJ2-1 . TRBV11-2 15 few CASSLDRGEYNEQFF TGTGCCAGCAGCTTAGATCGAGGCGAGTACAATGAGCAGTTCTTC
TRBJ2-1 TRBD2 TRBV5-1 13 few CASSFAGGNEQFF TGCGCCAGCAGCTTTGCGGGGGGCAATGAGCAGTTCTTC
TRBJ2-5 . TRBV29-1 13 few CSVEGTLGETQYF TGCAGCGTGGAAGGGACATTGGGAGAGACCCAGTACTTC
TRBJ2-7 . TRBV6-1 10 . CAIQGVEQYF TGTGCCATACAGGGAGTCGAGCAGTACTTC
TRBJ1-2 . TRBV11-1 13 few CASSLDGVYGYTF TGTGCCAGCAGCCTAGACGGAGTCTATGGCTACACCTTC
TRBJ2-6 . TRBV7-9 17 once CASSPRLGSSGANVLTF TGCGCCAGCAGCCCTCGTCTCGGGAGCTCTGGGGCCAACGTCCTGACTTTC
TRBJ1-1 . TRBV29-1 14 few CSVDGGTRGTEAFF TGCAGCGTTGACGGGGGGACACGAGGCACTGAAGCTTTCTTT
TRBJ2-7 . TRBV7-9 12 . CASISPGDEQYF TGTGCCAGCATCTCCCCAGGGGACGAGCAGTACTTC
TRBJ1-2 TRBD1 TRBV9 14 few CASSVGDRGGGYTF TGTGCCAGCAGTGTCGGGGACAGGGGAGGAGGCTACACCTTC
TRBJ1-1 TRBD1 TRBV7-9 16 few CASSFLSGQGSAEAFF TGTGCCAGCAGCTTTCTTAGCGGACAGGGGAGCGCTGAAGCTTTCTTT
TRBJ2-1 . TRBV9 13 . CASGEADYNEQFF TGTGCCAGTGGGGAAGCGGATTACAATGAGCAGTTCTTC
TRBJ1-1 . TRBV5-1 15 . CASSLEAGHDTEAFF TGCGCCAGCAGCTTGGAGGCAGGGCACGACACTGAAGCTTTCTTT
TRBJ2-7 TRBD1 TRBV4-2 16 . CASSQDGRQGAYEQYF TGTGCCAGCAGCCAAGACGGACGGCAGGGGGCCTACGAGCAGTACTTC
TRBJ1-2 TRBD1 TRBV19 16 few CASSINRQGSNYGYTF TGTGCCAGTAGTATAAATCGACAGGGCTCCAACTATGGCTACACCTTC
TRBJ2-1 TRBD2 TRBV5-1 15 few CASTGSSGGSSEQFF TGCGCCAGCACAGGGTCTAGCGGGGGTTCCAGTGAGCAGTTCTTC
TRBJ1-1 . TRBV4-2 14 few CASSRPTENTEAFF TGTGCCAGCAGCCGTCCGACAGAGAACACTGAAGCTTTCTTT
TRBJ2-1 TRBD2 TRBV15 15 once CATSRGTSRSYEQFF TGTGCCACCAGCAGGGGGACTAGCCGTTCCTATGAGCAGTTCTTC
TRBJ2-5 . TRBV7-3 13 few CASSPGSQETQYF TGTGCCAGCTCCCCGGGGTCACAAGAGACCCAGTACTTC
TRBJ2-5 . TRBV11-2 14 . CASSQLQVRETQYF TGTGCCAGCAGTCAGCTGCAGGTCCGAGAGACCCAGTACTTC
TRBJ1-1 . TRBV7-3 12 . CASSDGGGEAFF TGTGCCAGCAGCGACGGGGGAGGTGAAGCTTTCTTT
TRBJ2-3 . TRBV4-1 17 few CASSQDFPSPLTDTQYF TGCGCCAGCAGCCAAGATTTCCCCTCCCCTCTTACAGATACGCAGTATTTT
TRBJ2-4 . TRBV5-5 15 . CASSQDGSGKNIQYF TGTGCCAGCAGCCAAGACGGTAGCGGAAAAAACATTCAGTACTTC
TRBJ2-1 TRBD2 TRBV6-5 14 few CASNIGGAYNEQFF TGTGCTTCGAATATCGGGGGGGCCTACAATGAGCAGTTCTTC
TRBJ2-2 . TRBV5-1 16 few CASSLESPANTGELFF TGCGCCAGCAGCTTGGAAAGCCCCGCGAACACCGGGGAGCTGTTTTTT
TRBJ1-1 TRBD1 TRBV5-1 15 . CASSPRGTGDTEAFF TGCGCCAGCAGCCCTCGAGGGACAGGGGACACTGAAGCTTTCTTT
TRBJ1-2 . TRBV30 12 few CATEQVSYGYTF TGTGCCACAGAACAGGTTTCTTATGGCTACACCTTC
TRBJ2-7 TRBD2 TRBV29-1 13 few CSVGLAGVHEQYF TGCAGCGTGGGACTAGCGGGAGTTCACGAGCAGTACTTC
TRBJ2-3 . TRBV7-2 12 . CASSLVEDTQYF TGTGCCAGCAGCCTCGTAGAGGATACGCAGTATTTT
TRBJ2-2 . TRBV5-1 16 . CASSLQADTTTGELFF TGCGCCAGCAGCTTGCAAGCGGATACCACCACCGGGGAGCTGTTTTTT
TRBJ2-2 . TRBV30 15 . CAWSVGSSRSGELFF TGTGCCTGGAGTGTAGGCTCTAGCAGGTCCGGGGAGCTGTTTTTT
TRBJ2-7 . TRBV7-2 17 few CASSLAVGPSGTYEQYF TGTGCCAGCAGCTTAGCGGTGGGGCCATCAGGGACCTACGAGCAGTACTTC